This TCR beta chain was identified in a study of control samples from healthy donors and cancer patients. The table came from immunoSEQ multiplex PCR; TCRdb's copy has only in-frame clones and leaves some out. Here the sample spans 90,000 to 100,000 clones, over 60% being singletons. V dropped 10 bases and J dropped 5; count of bases not matched to a gene: 10. Germline lookup yields CDR1 KGHDR and CDR2 SFDVKD. The CDR3 covers 14 residues. Sequenced input: blood. The sequence was obtained from a woman in her 30s in good health. This chain connects TRBV24-1 to TRBJ2-5, with 9 bases aligning to TRBD1. CDR3 in DNA: TGTGCCACACAACCAACAGGGGGCGCGGAGACCCAGTACTTC. Protein: CATQPTGGAETQYF.